This is a list of T cell receptor beta chains from one sample in a study of human T cells and chemical hapten exposure. MiXCR, run by TCRdb on the RACE reads, gives a single entry per CDR3 protein. The table records tens of thousands of distinct CDR3 sequences, about 9.6% of them present only once. Sequencing was performed on whole blood, taken in connection with sensitization to the hapten diphenylcyclopropenone (DPC). The receptors stem from a woman in her 40s with alopecia areata. Some clones in this sample may be carry-over from other donors' samples. The CDR3 runs from the conserved cysteine through the conserved F or W. Each record gives: J gene, V gene, CDR3 protein.

j_gene: TRBJ1-2; v_gene: TRBV12-3/TRBV12-4; CDR3aa: CASSLKGFFNGYTF
j_gene: TRBJ2-7; v_gene: TRBV2; CDR3aa: CASSASRAARRYEQYF
j_gene: TRBJ2-7; v_gene: TRBV5-1; CDR3aa: CASSLLDRGEQYF
j_gene: TRBJ2-3; v_gene: TRBV11-1; CDR3aa: CASSRATRADTQYF
j_gene: TRBJ1-2; v_gene: TRBV25-1; CDR3aa: CASSRGGSVVYTF
j_gene: TRBJ1-5; v_gene: TRBV6-6; CDR3aa: CASTGSYSNQPQHF
j_gene: TRBJ1-5; v_gene: TRBV3-1; CDR3aa: CASSQGSEPQHF
j_gene: TRBJ1-6; v_gene: TRBV4-3; CDR3aa: CASSQAGDSPLHF
j_gene: TRBJ2-1; v_gene: TRBV6-2/TRBV6-3; CDR3aa: CASSSGGAGQFF
j_gene: TRBJ2-1; v_gene: TRBV7-3; CDR3aa: CASSLGQGHNEQFF
j_gene: TRBJ1-6; v_gene: TRBV3-1; CDR3aa: CASSQGDSPLHF
j_gene: TRBJ2-5; v_gene: TRBV7-6; CDR3aa: CASSRSSGGATETQYF
j_gene: TRBJ1-4; v_gene: TRBV4-2; CDR3aa: CASSAGHRRTNEKLFF
j_gene: TRBJ2-3; v_gene: TRBV7-8; CDR3aa: CASSLLSTDTQYF
j_gene: TRBJ2-5; v_gene: TRBV3-1; CDR3aa: CASSQEYGQGKETQYF
j_gene: TRBJ2-7; v_gene: TRBV29-1; CDR3aa: CSVGGGQGYEQYF
j_gene: TRBJ2-7; v_gene: TRBV4-2; CDR3aa: CASSVTGSSSYEQYF
j_gene: TRBJ1-1; v_gene: TRBV7-9; CDR3aa: CASSSYISQGETEAFF
j_gene: TRBJ2-3; v_gene: TRBV5-1; CDR3aa: CASSQTPPSTDTQYF
j_gene: TRBJ2-1; v_gene: TRBV3-1; CDR3aa: CASSRTGPNEQFF
j_gene: TRBJ2-1; v_gene: TRBV7-7; CDR3aa: CASSPGTSYSGEQFF
j_gene: TRBJ2-5; v_gene: TRBV6-6; CDR3aa: CASSYFVRGVETQYF
j_gene: TRBJ2-7; v_gene: TRBV5-1; CDR3aa: CASSLTAKQAEEQYF
j_gene: TRBJ1-5; v_gene: TRBV20-1; CDR3aa: CSARKTENQPQHF
j_gene: TRBJ1-1; v_gene: TRBV5-5; CDR3aa: CASSPTVRQHMSTEAFF
j_gene: TRBJ2-7; v_gene: TRBV3-1; CDR3aa: CASSQVAAPDYEQYF
j_gene: TRBJ1-1; v_gene: TRBV4-3; CDR3aa: CASSQVAGKISEAFF
j_gene: TRBJ2-5; v_gene: TRBV21-1; CDR3aa: CASSKPLYQGTQETQYF
j_gene: TRBJ2-7; v_gene: TRBV11-2; CDR3aa: CASSLPRRYEQYF
j_gene: TRBJ2-3; v_gene: TRBV12-3/TRBV12-4; CDR3aa: CASSEAPTDTQYF
j_gene: TRBJ2-3; v_gene: TRBV4-1; CDR3aa: CASNPVGGQGGTDTQYF
j_gene: TRBJ2-4; v_gene: TRBV11-2; CDR3aa: CASSLGKRGALLNIQYF
j_gene: TRBJ2-1; v_gene: TRBV21-1; CDR3aa: CASTMRGTGKNEQFF
j_gene: TRBJ2-2; v_gene: TRBV7-3; CDR3aa: CASSLMGTLTTGELFF
j_gene: TRBJ2-7; v_gene: TRBV2; CDR3aa: CASRQEQSYEQYF
j_gene: TRBJ1-1; v_gene: TRBV6-1; CDR3aa: CASRTGRSDDKTEAFF
j_gene: TRBJ1-1; v_gene: TRBV6-2/TRBV6-3; CDR3aa: CASSSMRTENTEAFF
j_gene: TRBJ2-7; v_gene: TRBV6-2/TRBV6-3; CDR3aa: CASSPPAGTSGTYEQYF
j_gene: TRBJ1-6; v_gene: TRBV20-1; CDR3aa: CSASGQYNSPLHF
j_gene: TRBJ1-2; v_gene: TRBV21-1; CDR3aa: CARTPAGKVEGYTF
j_gene: TRBJ1-1; v_gene: TRBV20-1; CDR3aa: CSALGTEGNTEAFF
j_gene: TRBJ1-2; v_gene: TRBV10-3; CDR3aa: CAIRGTVNYGYTF
j_gene: TRBJ1-5; v_gene: TRBV19; CDR3aa: CASSIAPYQPQHF
j_gene: TRBJ2-5; v_gene: TRBV15; CDR3aa: CATSSAGTDQETQYF
j_gene: TRBJ1-1; v_gene: TRBV6-2/TRBV6-3; CDR3aa: CASRRGTAEAFF
j_gene: TRBJ2-5; v_gene: TRBV5-1; CDR3aa: CASSLTSGDQETQYF
j_gene: TRBJ2-2; v_gene: TRBV5-1; CDR3aa: CASSTDGNTGELFF
j_gene: TRBJ2-2; v_gene: TRBV6-5; CDR3aa: CASRLSGAGELFF
j_gene: TRBJ2-5; v_gene: TRBV9; CDR3aa: CASSVGTSQETQYF
j_gene: TRBJ2-4; v_gene: TRBV28; CDR3aa: CASSAYSLEGIQYF
j_gene: TRBJ2-7; v_gene: TRBV5-6; CDR3aa: CASSLWSNVYEQYF
j_gene: TRBJ1-2; v_gene: TRBV18; CDR3aa: CASSHTGDYGYTF